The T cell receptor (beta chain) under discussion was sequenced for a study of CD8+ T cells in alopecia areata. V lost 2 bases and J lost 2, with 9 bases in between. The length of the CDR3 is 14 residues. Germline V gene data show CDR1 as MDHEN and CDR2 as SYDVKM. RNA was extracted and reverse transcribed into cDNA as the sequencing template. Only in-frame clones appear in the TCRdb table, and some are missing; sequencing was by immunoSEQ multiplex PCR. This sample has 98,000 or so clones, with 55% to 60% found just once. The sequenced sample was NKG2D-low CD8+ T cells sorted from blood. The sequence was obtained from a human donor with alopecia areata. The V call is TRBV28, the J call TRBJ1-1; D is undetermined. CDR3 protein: CASSLGDENTEAFF. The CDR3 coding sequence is TGTGCCAGCAGTTTAGGGGATGAAAACACTGAAGCTTTCTTT.